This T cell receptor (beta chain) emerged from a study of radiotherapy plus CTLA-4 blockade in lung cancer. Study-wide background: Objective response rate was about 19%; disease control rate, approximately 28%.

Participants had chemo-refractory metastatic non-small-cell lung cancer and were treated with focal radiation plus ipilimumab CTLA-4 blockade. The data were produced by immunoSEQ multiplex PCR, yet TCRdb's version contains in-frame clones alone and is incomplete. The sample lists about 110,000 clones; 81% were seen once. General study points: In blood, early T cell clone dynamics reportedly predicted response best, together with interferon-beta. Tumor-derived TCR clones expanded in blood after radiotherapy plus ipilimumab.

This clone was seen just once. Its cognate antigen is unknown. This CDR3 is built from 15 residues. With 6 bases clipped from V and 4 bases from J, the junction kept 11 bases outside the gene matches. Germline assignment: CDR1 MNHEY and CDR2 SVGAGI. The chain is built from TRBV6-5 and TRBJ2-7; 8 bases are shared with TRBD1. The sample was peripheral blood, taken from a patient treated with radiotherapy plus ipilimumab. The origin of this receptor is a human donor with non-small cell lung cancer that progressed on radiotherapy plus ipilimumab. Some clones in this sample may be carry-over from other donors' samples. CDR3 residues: CASRRGQGRGYEQYF. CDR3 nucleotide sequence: TGTGCCAGCAGGCGAGGACAGGGCCGGGGTTACGAGCAGTACTTC.